This T cell receptor beta chain was sequenced for a study of shared T cell receptors in the human thymus. The CDR3 length is 14 residues. Germline assignment: CDR1 LGHNA and CDR2 YNFKEQ. After removal of 9 bases from V and 7 bases from J, the junction contained 8 bases not matched to a gene. Some clones are missing from TCRdb's copy, which holds only in-frame ones; the method was immunoSEQ multiplex PCR. The table lists roughly 700,000 clones, 85% to 90% of them singletons. The same sample was also used in a study of human thymus T cells.

The sequenced material came from thymocytes. This receptor was obtained from a boy less than two years old with a congenital heart defect. The chain links TRBV4-2 to TRBJ2-1; 11 bases align to TRBD2. The CDR3 nucleotides are TGTGCCAGTGGACTAGCGGGCCGTGGGAATGAGCAGTTCTTC. Its protein product is CASGLAGRGNEQFF.